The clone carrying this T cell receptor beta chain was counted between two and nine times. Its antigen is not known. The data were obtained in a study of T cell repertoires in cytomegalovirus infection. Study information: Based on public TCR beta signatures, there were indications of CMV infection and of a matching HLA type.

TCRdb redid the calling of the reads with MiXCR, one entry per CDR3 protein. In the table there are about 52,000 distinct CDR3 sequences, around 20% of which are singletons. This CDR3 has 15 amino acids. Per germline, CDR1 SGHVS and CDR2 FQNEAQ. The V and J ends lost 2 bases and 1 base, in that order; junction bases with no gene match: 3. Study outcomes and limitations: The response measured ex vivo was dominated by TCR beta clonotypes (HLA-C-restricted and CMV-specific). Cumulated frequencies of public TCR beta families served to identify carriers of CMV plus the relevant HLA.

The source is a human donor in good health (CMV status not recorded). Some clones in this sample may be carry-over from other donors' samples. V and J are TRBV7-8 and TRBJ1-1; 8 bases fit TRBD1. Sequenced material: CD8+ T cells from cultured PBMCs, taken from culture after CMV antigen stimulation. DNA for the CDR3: TGTGCCAGCAGCTTACCGGGACAGGAGAACACTGAAGCTTTCTTT. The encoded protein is CASSLPGQENTEAFF.